The rows below give T cell receptor beta chains drawn from one sample of a study of human T cells and chemical hapten exposure. TCRdb itself ran the RACE reads through MiXCR, one entry per CDR3 protein. The table has approximately 89,000 distinct CDR3 sequences, around 9.6% seen once. Specimen: whole blood, collected in connection with sensitization to the hapten diphenylcyclopropenone (DPC). Receptors originate from a woman aged 30 to 39 with alopecia areata. Some clones in this sample may be carry-over from other donors' samples. The CDR3 runs from the conserved cysteine through the conserved F or W. D genes are given only for firm matches. Some rows have no size entry. The others give once, few or many, or a class for an expanded clone.

J | size | D | V | CDR3 | DNA
TRBJ2-6 | many | - | TRBV5-4 | CASSLVRASGANVLTF | TGTGCCAGCAGCTTGGTTAGGGCCTCTGGGGCCAACGTCCTGACTTTC
TRBJ1-2 | many | - | TRBV2 | CASTAGNYGYTF | TGTGCCTCGACCGCGGGGAACTATGGCTACACCTTC
TRBJ2-1 | few | - | TRBV6-5 | CASSYKGNEQFF | TGTGCCAGCAGTTACAAGGGGAATGAGCAGTTCTTC
TRBJ2-1 | many | - | TRBV5-4 | CASSFSGDYNEQFF | TGTGCCAGCAGCTTTTCAGGGGACTACAATGAGCAGTTCTTC
TRBJ2-7 | many | TRBD2 | TRBV6-5 | CASSYSWASGVGYEQYF | TGTGCCAGCAGTTACTCGTGGGCTAGCGGGGTTGGCTACGAGCAGTACTTC
TRBJ1-1 | few | - | TRBV28 | CASSIPLSEAFF | TGTGCCAGCAGTATTCCACTGAGTGAAGCTTTCTTT
TRBJ2-4 | many | - | TRBV19 | CASSMEGIAKNIQYF | TGTGCCAGTAGTATGGAGGGCATAGCCAAAAACATTCAGTACTTC
TRBJ2-5 | many | TRBD1 | TRBV5-4 | CASSSTGTGQETQYF | TGTGCCAGCAGCAGTACCGGGACAGGACAAGAGACCCAGTACTTC
TRBJ1-1 | many | - | TRBV9 | CASSKPEGSGEAFF | TGTGCCAGCAGCAAACCGGAGGGATCCGGTGAAGCTTTCTTT
TRBJ2-2 | - | TRBD2 | TRBV24-1 | CATSDVIAGSANTGELFF | TGTGCCACCAGTGATGTGATAGCGGGGAGCGCGAACACCGGGGAGCTGTTTTTT
TRBJ2-2 | many | - | TRBV2 | CASLPGDWNTGELFF | TGTGCCAGCCTACCCGGGGACTGGAACACCGGGGAGCTGTTTTTT
TRBJ1-1 | few | TRBD1 | TRBV28 | CASTAMAGGTEAFF | TGTGCCAGCACCGCTATGGCAGGGGGGACTGAAGCTTTCTTT
TRBJ2-1 | few | - | TRBV4-3 | CASSQDTGPRNEQFF | TGCGCCAGCAGCCAAGACACGGGGCCCAGGAATGAGCAGTTCTTC
TRBJ2-1 | many | TRBD2 | TRBV20-1 | CSALFGASGRNEQFF | TGCAGTGCTCTTTTCGGGGCTAGCGGGAGAAATGAGCAGTTCTTC
TRBJ2-1 | many | TRBD2 | TRBV11-2 | CASSLGRGGRSYNEQFF | TGTGCCAGCAGCTTAGGTCGCGGGGGGCGCTCCTACAATGAGCAGTTCTTC
TRBJ1-1 | many | - | TRBV11-2 | CASSILRGLNTEAFF | TGTGCCAGCAGCATCCTCAGGGGTCTGAACACTGAAGCTTTCTTT
TRBJ1-5 | many | TRBD1 | TRBV28 | CASDRGLSQPQHF | TGTGCCAGCGACAGGGGGCTGAGTCAGCCCCAGCATTTT
TRBJ1-5 | few | - | TRBV28 | CASSSPQPQHF | TGTGCCAGCAGTTCTCCTCAGCCCCAGCATTTT
TRBJ1-1 | few | - | TRBV5-5 | CASSLTDGVRANTEAFF | TGTGCCAGCAGCCTGACCGACGGCGTAAGGGCGAACACTGAAGCTTTCTTT
TRBJ1-1 | - | - | TRBV5-1 | CASSLGHPNTEAFF | TGCGCCAGCAGCTTGGGACACCCGAACACTGAAGCTTTCTTT
TRBJ2-6 | many | TRBD1 | TRBV7-9 | CASLGQRPGANVLTF | TGTGCCAGCTTGGGACAGCGCCCTGGGGCCAACGTCCTGACTTTC
TRBJ2-4 | many | - | TRBV4-1 | CASSQDLIAKNIQYF | TGCGCCAGCAGCCAAGATCTCATAGCCAAAAACATTCAGTACTTC
TRBJ2-3 | - | - | TRBV10-2 | CASSARATDTQYF | TGCGCCAGCAGTGCAAGAGCCACAGATACGCAGTATTTT
TRBJ1-5 | - | - | TRBV2 | CASREKVLGQYNQPQHF | TGTGCCAGCAGAGAAAAGGTTCTCGGACAGTACAATCAGCCCCAGCATTTT
TRBJ1-1 | many | - | TRBV7-8 | CASSFFEGREAFF | TGTGCCAGCAGCTTTTTTGAGGGGAGGGAAGCTTTCTTT
TRBJ1-2 | few | - | TRBV19 | CASSIWENNYGYTF | TGTGCCAGTAGTATTTGGGAGAACAACTATGGCTACACCTTC
TRBJ2-5 | many | - | TRBV20-1 | CSATGTEQETQYF | TGCAGTGCTACCGGGACCGAACAAGAGACCCAGTACTTC
TRBJ2-7 | many | - | TRBV27 | CASRGLNLGQYF | TGTGCCAGCAGGGGGTTGAACCTAGGGCAGTACTTC
TRBJ2-7 | few | TRBD1 | TRBV27 | CASSATTGTGIHEQYF | TGTGCCAGCAGTGCCACGACCGGGACAGGCATCCACGAGCAGTACTTC
TRBJ1-2 | many | - | TRBV14 | CASSQVTGLGYTF | TGTGCCAGCAGCCAAGTAACAGGGTTGGGCTACACCTTC
TRBJ2-1 | few | - | TRBV7-2 | CASSLVGQFYNEQFF | TGTGCCAGCAGCTTAGTGGGACAATTCTACAATGAGCAGTTCTTC
TRBJ1-1 | - | - | TRBV7-3 | CASSFMTNTEAFF | TGTGCCAGCAGCTTTATGACGAACACTGAAGCTTTCTTT
TRBJ2-2 | many | - | TRBV12-3/TRBV12-4 | CASTPTLRDTGELFF | TGTGCCAGCACCCCGACCTTAAGGGACACCGGGGAGCTGTTTTTT
TRBJ2-5 | - | TRBD2 | TRBV7-8 | CASSMGLAGLGQETQYF | TGTGCCAGCAGCATGGGACTAGCGGGGCTCGGACAAGAGACCCAGTACTTC
TRBJ1-1 | many | TRBD1 | TRBV18 | CASSDRGTEAFF | TGTGCCAGCTCTGACAGGGGCACTGAAGCTTTCTTT
TRBJ2-7 | - | TRBD2 | TRBV6-2/TRBV6-3 | CASSSPWAGLAGAYEQYF | TGTGCCAGCAGTTCCCCATGGGCGGGTCTAGCGGGAGCCTACGAGCAGTACTTC
TRBJ1-5 | many | - | TRBV7-9 | CASSFPEQPQHF | TGTGCCAGCAGCTTTCCAGAACAACCCCAGCATTTT
TRBJ1-3 | few | TRBD1 | TRBV12-3/TRBV12-4 | CASTQTGGSSGNTIYF | TGTGCCAGCACCCAGACAGGGGGCTCTTCTGGAAACACCATATATTTT
TRBJ1-5 | many | - | TRBV20-1 | CSARGVGTSNQPQHF | TGCAGTGCTAGAGGGGTTGGGACGAGCAATCAGCCCCAGCATTTT
TRBJ2-2 | many | TRBD1 | TRBV7-8 | CASSLRDRPNTGELFF | TGTGCCAGCAGCTTAAGGGACAGACCGAACACCGGGGAGCTGTTTTTT
TRBJ2-3 | many | TRBD2 | TRBV15 | CATSSLAGGSTDTQYF | TGTGCCACCAGCAGTCTAGCGGGGGGGAGCACAGATACGCAGTATTTT
TRBJ1-1 | - | - | TRBV29-1 | CSVVENTEAFF | TGCAGCGTTGTGGAGAACACTGAAGCTTTCTTT
TRBJ1-2 | - | - | TRBV20-1 | CSARNRGYTF | TGCAGTGCTCGAAACCGGGGCTACACCTTC
TRBJ2-7 | many | TRBD2 | TRBV5-4 | CASSLALAGAYEQYF | TGTGCCAGCAGCTTGGCGCTAGCGGGAGCCTACGAGCAGTACTTC
TRBJ2-3 | many | - | TRBV19 | CASSYKGWDTQYF | TGTGCCAGTTCTTACAAGGGTTGGGATACGCAGTATTTT
TRBJ2-1 | few | - | TRBV7-2 | CASGRDRGSEQFF | TGTGCCAGCGGTAGGGATCGGGGTAGTGAGCAGTTCTTC
TRBJ2-7 | many | TRBD2 | TRBV19 | CASSSRLAGAYEQYF | TGTGCCAGTAGTAGCCGTTTAGCGGGAGCCTACGAGCAGTACTTC
TRBJ1-4 | - | TRBD1 | TRBV20-1 | CSAISGTANEKLFF | TGCAGTGCTATCTCTGGGACAGCTAATGAAAAACTGTTTTTT
TRBJ1-2 | - | - | TRBV27 | CASSTGAHTYGYTF | TGTGCCAGCAGTACGGGGGCACACACCTATGGCTACACCTTC
TRBJ2-5 | many | - | TRBV29-1 | CSVVSSSTRGNQETQYF | TGCAGCGTTGTGTCGAGCTCGACAAGGGGTAACCAAGAGACCCAGTACTTC